The clone carrying this T cell receptor (beta chain) has ten or more counts. As to time point: longitudinal time-point 3. TCRdb reprocessed the 5' RACE reads via MiXCR and lists one record per CDR3 protein. Of 53,000 or so distinct CDR3 sequences listed, more than 7% are singletons. The data belong to a study of neurological immune-mediated disorders. This CDR3 is 14 amino acids long. V lost 1 base, J lost 6 bases, and 9 bases lay in between. The germline V gene encodes CDR1 ENHRY and CDR2 SYGVKD. V and J are TRBV10-3 and TRBJ1-4; tentative D call: TRBD1 (6 bases). The source material was PBMCs. The sequence came from a middle-aged woman in good health. Written as DNA, the CDR3 is TGTGCCATCAGTGAGTGGGGGGGCGATGAAAAACTGTTTTTT. It specifies CAISEWGGDEKLFF.